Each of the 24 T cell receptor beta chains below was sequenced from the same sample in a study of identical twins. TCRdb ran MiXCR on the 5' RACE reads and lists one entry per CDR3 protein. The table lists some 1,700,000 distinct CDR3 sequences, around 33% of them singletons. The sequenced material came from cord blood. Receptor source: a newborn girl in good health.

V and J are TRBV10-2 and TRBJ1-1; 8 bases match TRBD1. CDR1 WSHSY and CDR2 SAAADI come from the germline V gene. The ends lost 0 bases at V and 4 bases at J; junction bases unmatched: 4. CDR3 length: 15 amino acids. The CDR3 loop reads CASSESYRGGTEAFF. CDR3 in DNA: TGCGCCAGCAGTGAGTCGTACAGGGGGGGCACTGAAGCTTTCTTT.

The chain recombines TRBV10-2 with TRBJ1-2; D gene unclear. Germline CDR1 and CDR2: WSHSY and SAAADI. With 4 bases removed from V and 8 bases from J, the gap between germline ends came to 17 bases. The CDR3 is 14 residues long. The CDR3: CASSGARRPEGYTF. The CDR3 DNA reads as TGCGCCAGCAGTGGGGCGAGACGGCCCGAAGGCTACACCTTC.

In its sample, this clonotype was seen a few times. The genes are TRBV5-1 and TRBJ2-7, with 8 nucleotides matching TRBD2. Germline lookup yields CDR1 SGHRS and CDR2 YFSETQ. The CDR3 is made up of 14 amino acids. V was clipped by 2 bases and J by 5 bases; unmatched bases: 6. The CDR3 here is CASSLAGVFDEQYF. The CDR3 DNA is TGCGCCAGCAGCTTAGCGGGAGTTTTTGACGAGCAGTACTTC. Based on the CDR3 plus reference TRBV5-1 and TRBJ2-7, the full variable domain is KAGVTQTPRYLIKTRGQQVTLSCSPISGHRSVSWYQQTPGQGLQFLFEYFSETQRNKGNFPGRFSGRQFSNSRSEMNVSTLELGDSALYLCASSLAGVFDEQYFGPGTRLTVT.

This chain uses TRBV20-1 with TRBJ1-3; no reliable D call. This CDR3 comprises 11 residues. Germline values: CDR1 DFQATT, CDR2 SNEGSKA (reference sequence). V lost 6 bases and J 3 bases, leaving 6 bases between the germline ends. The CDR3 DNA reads TGCAGTGCGAATGATGGAAACACCATATATTTT. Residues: CSANDGNTIYF.

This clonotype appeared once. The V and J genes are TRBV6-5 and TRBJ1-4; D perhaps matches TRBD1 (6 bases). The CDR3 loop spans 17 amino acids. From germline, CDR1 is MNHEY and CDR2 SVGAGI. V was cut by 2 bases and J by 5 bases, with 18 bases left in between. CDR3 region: CASSYGGVGGRNEKLFF. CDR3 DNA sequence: TGTGCCAGCAGTTACGGTGGGGTAGGGGGTCGAAATGAAAAACTGTTTTTT.

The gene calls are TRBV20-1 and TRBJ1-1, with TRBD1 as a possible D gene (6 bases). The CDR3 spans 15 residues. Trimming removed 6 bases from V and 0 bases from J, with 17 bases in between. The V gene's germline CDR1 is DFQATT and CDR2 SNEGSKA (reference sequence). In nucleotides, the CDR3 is TGCAGTGCCAGGGGTGGGGGGGCCATGAACACTGAAGCTTTCTTT. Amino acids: CSARGGGAMNTEAFF.

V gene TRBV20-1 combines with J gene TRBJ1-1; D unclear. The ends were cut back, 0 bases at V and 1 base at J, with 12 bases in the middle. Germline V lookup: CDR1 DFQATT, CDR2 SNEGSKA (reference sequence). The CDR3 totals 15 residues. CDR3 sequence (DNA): TGCAGTGCTAGAGATCCCAGGTGGGGGAACACTGAAGCTTTCTTT. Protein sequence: CSARDPRWGNTEAFF.

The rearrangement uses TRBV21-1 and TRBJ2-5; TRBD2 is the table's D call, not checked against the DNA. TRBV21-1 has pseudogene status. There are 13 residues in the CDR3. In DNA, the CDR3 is TGTGCCAGTCCGGGACTAGCGGAAGAGACCCAGTACTTC. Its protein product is CASPGLAEETQYF.

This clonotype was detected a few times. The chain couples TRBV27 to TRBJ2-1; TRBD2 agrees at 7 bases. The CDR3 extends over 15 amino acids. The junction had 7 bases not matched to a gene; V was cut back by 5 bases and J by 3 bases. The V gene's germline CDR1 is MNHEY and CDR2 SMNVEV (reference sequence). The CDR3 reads CASSPLGGDYNEQFF. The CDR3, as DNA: TGTGCCAGCAGTCCCCTTGGGGGGGACTACAATGAGCAGTTCTTC.

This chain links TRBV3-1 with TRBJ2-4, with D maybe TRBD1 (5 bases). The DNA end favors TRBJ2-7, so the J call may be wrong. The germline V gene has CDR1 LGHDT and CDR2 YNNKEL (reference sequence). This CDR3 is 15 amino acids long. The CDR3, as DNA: TGTGCCAGCAGCCAAGATCTTAGGACAAACGGCGAGCAGTACTTC. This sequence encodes CASSQDLRTNGEQYF.

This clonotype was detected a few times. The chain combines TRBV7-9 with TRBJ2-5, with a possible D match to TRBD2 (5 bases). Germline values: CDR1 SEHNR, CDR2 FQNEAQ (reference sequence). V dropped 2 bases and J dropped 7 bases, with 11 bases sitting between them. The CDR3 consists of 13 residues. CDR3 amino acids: CASSLYTRGTQYF. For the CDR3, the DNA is TGTGCCAGCAGCTTATATACTCGGGGGACCCAGTACTTC.

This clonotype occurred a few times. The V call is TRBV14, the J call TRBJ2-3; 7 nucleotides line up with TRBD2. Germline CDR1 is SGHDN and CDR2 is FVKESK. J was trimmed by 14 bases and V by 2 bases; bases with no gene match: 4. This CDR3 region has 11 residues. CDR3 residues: CASSQWTSMYF. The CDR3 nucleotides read TGTGCCAGCAGCCAATGGACTAGTATGTATTTT.

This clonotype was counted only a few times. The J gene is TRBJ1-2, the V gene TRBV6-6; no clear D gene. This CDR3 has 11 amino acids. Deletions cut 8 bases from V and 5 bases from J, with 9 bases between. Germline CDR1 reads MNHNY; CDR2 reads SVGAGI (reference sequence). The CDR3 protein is CASRNLYGYTF. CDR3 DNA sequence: TGTGCCAGCCGAAACCTGTATGGCTACACCTTC.

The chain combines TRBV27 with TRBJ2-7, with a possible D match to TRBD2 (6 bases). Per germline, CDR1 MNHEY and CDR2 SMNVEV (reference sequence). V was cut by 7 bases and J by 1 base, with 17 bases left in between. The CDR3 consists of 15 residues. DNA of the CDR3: TGTGCCAGCACCCGGGACTTCGTAACTTCCTACGAGCAGTACTTC. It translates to CASTRDFVTSYEQYF.

The CDR3 reads CASSQVGGRLNYGYTF. Written as DNA, the CDR3 is TGCGCCAGCAGCCAAGTTGGGGGACGGCTGAACTATGGCTACACCTTC. The chain is built from TRBV4-1 and TRBJ1-2; the D gene is possibly TRBD1 (5 bases). Germline V gives CDR1 MGHRA, CDR2 YSYEKL. Trimming shortened V by 1 base and J by 2 bases, and 14 bases separated the two germline ends. CDR3 size: 16 residues.

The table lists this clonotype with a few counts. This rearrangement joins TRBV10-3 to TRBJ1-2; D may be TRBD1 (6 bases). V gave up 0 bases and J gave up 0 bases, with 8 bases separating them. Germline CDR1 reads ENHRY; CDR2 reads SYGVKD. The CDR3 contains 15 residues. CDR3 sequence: CAISESTGTNYGYTF. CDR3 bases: TGTGCCATCAGTGAGTCAACAGGGACTAACTATGGCTACACCTTC.

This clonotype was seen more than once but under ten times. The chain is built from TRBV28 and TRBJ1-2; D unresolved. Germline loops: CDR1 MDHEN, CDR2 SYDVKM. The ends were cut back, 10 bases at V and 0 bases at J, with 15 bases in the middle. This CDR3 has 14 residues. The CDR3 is CATLGSSANYGYTF. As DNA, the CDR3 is TGTGCCACCCTCGGGAGTTCCGCTAACTATGGCTACACCTTC.

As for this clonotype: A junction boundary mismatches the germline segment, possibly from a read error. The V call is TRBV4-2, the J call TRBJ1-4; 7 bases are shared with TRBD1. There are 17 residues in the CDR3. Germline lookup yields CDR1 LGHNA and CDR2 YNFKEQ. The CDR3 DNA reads TGTGCCAGCAGCCAAGACCCTCGGGGACAGAGTAATGAACAACTGTTTTTT. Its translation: CASSQDPRGQSNEQLFF.

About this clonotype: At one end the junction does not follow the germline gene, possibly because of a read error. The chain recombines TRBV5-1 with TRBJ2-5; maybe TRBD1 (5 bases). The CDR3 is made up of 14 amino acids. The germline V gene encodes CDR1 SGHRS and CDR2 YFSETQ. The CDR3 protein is CASSFVRVQETQSF. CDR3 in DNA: TGCGCCAGCAGCTTTGTCAGGGTACAAGAGACCCAGTCCTTC.

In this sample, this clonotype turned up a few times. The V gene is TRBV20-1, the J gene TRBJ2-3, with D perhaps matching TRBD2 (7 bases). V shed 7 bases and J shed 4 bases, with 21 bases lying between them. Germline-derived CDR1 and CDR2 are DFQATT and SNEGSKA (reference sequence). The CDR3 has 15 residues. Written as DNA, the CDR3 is TGCAGTGTCCCCTTCCGGGGGGCCCATCCAGATACGCAGTATTTT. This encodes CSVPFRGAHPDTQYF.

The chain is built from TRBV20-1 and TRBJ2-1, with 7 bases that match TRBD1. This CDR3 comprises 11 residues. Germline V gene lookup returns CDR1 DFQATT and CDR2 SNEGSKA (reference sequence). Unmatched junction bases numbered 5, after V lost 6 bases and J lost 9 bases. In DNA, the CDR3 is TGCAGTGCCCGCAGGGGGATTGAGCAGTTCTTC. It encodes CSARRGIEQFF.

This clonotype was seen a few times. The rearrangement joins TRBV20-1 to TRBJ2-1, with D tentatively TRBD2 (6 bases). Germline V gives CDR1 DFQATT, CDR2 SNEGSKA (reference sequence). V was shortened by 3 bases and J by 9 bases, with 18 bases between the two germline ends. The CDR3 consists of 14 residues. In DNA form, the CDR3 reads TGCAGTGCTAGCATGCTAGCGATAAACCGTGAGCAGTTCTTC. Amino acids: CSASMLAINREQFF.

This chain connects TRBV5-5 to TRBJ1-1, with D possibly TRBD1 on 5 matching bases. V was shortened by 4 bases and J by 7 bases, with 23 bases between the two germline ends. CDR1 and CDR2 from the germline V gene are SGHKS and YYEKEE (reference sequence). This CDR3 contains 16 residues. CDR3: CASSTGGRQSPYEAFF. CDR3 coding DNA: TGTGCCAGCAGCACGGGGGGTAGACAGAGCCCGTATGAAGCTTTCTTT.

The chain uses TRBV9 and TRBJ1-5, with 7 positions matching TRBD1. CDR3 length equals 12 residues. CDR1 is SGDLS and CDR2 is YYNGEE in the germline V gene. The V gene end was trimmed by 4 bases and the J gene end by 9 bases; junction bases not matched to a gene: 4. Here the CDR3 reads CASSTNRGPQHF. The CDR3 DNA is TGTGCCAGCAGCACCAACAGGGGGCCCCAGCATTTT. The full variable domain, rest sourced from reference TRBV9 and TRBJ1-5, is DSGVTQTPKHLITATGQRVTLRCSPRSGDLSVYWYQQSLDQGLQFLIQYYNGEERAKGNILERFSAQQFPDLHSELNLSSLELGDSALYFCASSTNRGPQHFGDGTRLSIL.